This T cell receptor beta chain was sequenced for a study of T cells in Graves' hyperthyroidism and ophthalmopathy (dated by TCRdb to between 2018 and 2021). For the study in its entirety: Peripheral blood was collected at initial diagnosis, before any treatment. The 100 or so discovery patients were divided at random into training and test sets in a 7:3 ratio. In addition, the study compared T-cell repertoires in thyroid tissue and in blood from 6 or 7 Graves' hyperthyroidism patients. To identify TCR V-J signatures that set the groups apart, the researchers used a discovery cohort of approximately 98 patients, made up of 43 with Graves' ophthalmopathy and some 56 with stable Graves' hyperthyroidism. Prospective prediction of ophthalmopathy was tested in an independent validation cohort consisting of 18 to 20 hyperthyroidism patients and 15 to 17 patients who later progressed to ophthalmopathy. The paper reports TCR Vbeta CDR3 sequencing of more than 120 peripheral blood samples: approximately 43 ophthalmopathy, roughly 80 hyperthyroidism and around 17 progressor patients. After sampling, hyperthyroidism patients received methimazole starting at 30 mg daily, and ophthalmopathy patients received high-dose intravenous methylprednisolone. What the study reported, not specific to this receptor: Sample size was not statistically predetermined, and investigators were not blinded to group allocation. A 13 V-J signature model separated ophthalmopathy from stable hyperthyroidism, with approximately 87% sensitivity and 81% to 83% specificity in cross-validation and 80%/75% in testing. In validation, the model predicted progression to ophthalmopathy a median of roughly 6.1 months before onset, with 70% to 71% sensitivity and about 72% specificity. Most expanded thyroid clonotypes (frequency above 0.001) were also found in blood, which suggests that blood repertoires may mirror thyroid immune responses.

The hyperthyroidism patients were between 18 and 65 years old and newly diagnosed, with a disease duration of less than 2 months. Any patient with an uncontrolled infection, another autoimmune disease, pregnancy or lactation was excluded. Clinical symptoms, serum thyroxine and TRAb, thyroid ultrasound, and orbital computed tomography formed the basis for the diagnoses. For progressor patients, blood was drawn at the first diagnosis of hyperthyroidism, before any ophthalmopathy symptoms had appeared. PBMCs were isolated from more than 8 ml of fresh peripheral blood by Ficoll-Paque density gradient centrifugation. Progressor patients were initially diagnosed with Graves' hyperthyroidism and developed ophthalmopathy during follow-up. Total RNA was extracted using Trizol reagent, and RNA quality was assessed on an Agilent 2100 Bioanalyzer. Trimming removed 4 bases from V and 4 bases from J, leaving 16 bases between the germline ends. CDR1 SEHNR and CDR2 FQNEAQ were looked up in the germline V gene (reference sequence). Taken from cysteine to phenylalanine, the CDR3 has 16 residues. Only the CDR3 region is kept as DNA, spanning 48 bases read in frame from base 1.

The TCR beta CDR3 regions were amplified from the RNA transcripts. For the first round of RT-PCR on the TCR CDR3, the HTBI primer set was used together with the Qiagen OneStep RT-PCR kit. Libraries were constructed in a second round of multiplex PCR, after which size selection and purification were performed. Libraries were sequenced paired-end with 100 bp reads on an Illumina HiSeq2000. Processing in the source paper ran as follows. SOAPnuke was used to process the raw data, with reads discarded if the reads contained adapters or uncalled bases, had a mean Phred below 15, or lacked an exact constant-primer or identifier match. COPE v1.2.5 was used to merge the high-quality paired reads, and each unique nucleotide sequence was defined as a clonotype. MiTCR v1.1 was used to align the clonotypes against IMGT TRBV, TRBD and TRBJ reference segments. Analysis was restricted to V-J combinations with a frequency above 0.0001, which covered over 98% of repertoires. The TCS score was defined as F50 (clonal expansion) divided by E x V (chaos), with BLOSUM62-based TCRdist calculated between CDR3 peptides within each V-J. Welch's t-statistics and random forest reduced several hundred V-J features to 13, which were used in a naive Bayes classifier (R e1071). In-frame beta chains were kept once TCRdb had trimmed the public reads at Q25 with fastp and called clones with MiXCR. A single entry per CDR3 protein holds the most common genes and DNA from its merged rows. These V and J calls are TCRdb output, not the study's own analysis. For this sample there are 690,000 or so distinct CDR3 sequences; 18% appear just once. The top ten clonotypes cover approximately 16% of the sample.

This clonotype was seen only a few times. Its antigen is still unknown. The sample holds no much larger clone one base away, and base qualities are not on file. The TCR comes from a woman aged 45 to 65 with Graves' hyperthyroidism that later progressed to Graves' ophthalmopathy. Recombination joined TRBV7-9 with TRBJ2-2; the D gene is perhaps TRBD1, on 7 matching bases. What was sequenced was blood. The CDR3 loop reads CASSSRGTDPTGELFF. The DNA sequence reads TGTGCCAGCAGCTCACGGGGGACAGATCCCACCGGGGAGCTGTTTTTT.